This T cell receptor beta chain was identified during a study of post-analysis software for immune sequencing data. Study-wide findings and caveats: Samples from one preparation batch, clustered by F measure, grouped strongly together. Those with multiple sclerosis, the patient group, showed significantly lower normalized Chao1 diversity than controls. The five TRBV segments detected at higher frequency in patients than in controls included TRBV5-6, TRBV5-1 and TRBV20-1.

The CDR3 is made up of 12 amino acids. Germline loops: CDR1 MDHEN, CDR2 SYDVKM. After removal of 4 bases from V and 7 bases from J, the junction contained 3 bases not matched to a gene. Turning to this clonotype: The antigen is undetermined.

TCR beta cDNA libraries had unique molecular identifiers. When 1 to 10 million T cells were used, they gave roughly 500,000 cDNA molecules. TCRdb passed the PCR reads through MiXCR, listing each CDR3 protein once. The sample records hundreds of thousands of distinct CDR3 sequences, about 27% being singletons. This clonotype originated in a girl aged 10 to 17 with multiple sclerosis. The chain recombines TRBV28 with TRBJ2-7; TRBD1 agrees at 8 bases. Sequencing input: blood. The CDR3 loop is CASSSGQEEQYF. The CDR3 coding sequence is TGTGCCAGCAGTTCGGGACAGGAGGAGCAGTACTTC.